This entry lists 24 T cell receptor beta chains sequenced from one sample in a study of blood T cell repertoires in COVID-19. The data were produced by immunoSEQ multiplex PCR, yet TCRdb's version contains in-frame clones alone and is incomplete. This table has approximately 200,000 clones, about nine tenths appearing once. Sequences were obtained from PBMCs or T cells enriched from blood (not recorded which). The receptors here all came from a young man in a cohort exposed to, infected with or recovered from COVID-19 (not recorded which).

The V gene is TRBV11-3, the J gene TRBJ2-2, with a weak D call TRBD1 (6 bases). CDR3 length equals 14 residues. CDR1 is SGHNT and CDR2 is YENEEA in the germline V gene. Trimming cost V 4 bases and J 1 base, with 7 bases left between them. In DNA, the CDR3 is TGTGCCAGCAGCTCGGACAGGAACACCGGGGAGCTGTTTTTT. This codes for CASSSDRNTGELFF. The entire variable domain, with the rest obtained from reference TRBV11-3 and TRBJ2-2, is as follows: EAGVVQSPRYKIIEKKQPVAFWCNPISGHNTLYWYLQNLGQGPELLIRYENEEAVDDSQLPKDRFSAERLKGVDSTLKIQPAELGDSAVYLCASSSDRNTGELFFGEGSRLTVL.

The chain carries TRBV1 and TRBJ2-2; the DNA was not used to check the table's D call, TRBD2. TRBV1 is given as a pseudogene. This CDR3 is 16 amino acids long. In DNA form, the CDR3 reads TGCACCAGCAGCCAAGATTTAGAGGAGAACACCGGGGAGCTGTTTTTT. It is translated as CTSSQDLEENTGELFF.

This clone occurred a few times. The chain combines TRBV5-6 with TRBJ1-2; D perhaps matches TRBD1 (5 bases). The CDR3 is 15 residues long. The ends were cut back, 2 bases at V and 2 bases at J, with 13 bases in the middle. Germline V lookup: CDR1 SGHDT, CDR2 YYEEEE. The CDR3 DNA reads as TGTGCCAGCAGCTTCCGGGGAGGGGTGAACTATGGCTACACCTTC. Residues: CASSFRGGVNYGYTF.

The genes are TRBV27 and TRBJ1-2; 10 bases are a match to TRBD1. The CDR3 contains 16 residues. Germline assignment: CDR1 MNHEY and CDR2 SMNVEV (reference sequence). The ends lost 2 bases at V and 1 base at J; junction bases unmatched: 4. CDR3 nucleotide sequence: TGTGCCAGCAGTTTACTGGGACAGGGGAGTAACTATGGCTACACCTTC. This translates into CASSLLGQGSNYGYTF.

The chain employs TRBV28 and TRBJ1-6; D call uncertain. Trimming removed 5 bases at V and 0 bases at J, with 8 bases between. Germline V gives CDR1 MDHEN, CDR2 SYDVKM. The CDR3 length is 15 residues. The CDR3 DNA follows: TGTGCCAGCAGTACAACCCGCTCCTATAATTCACCCCTCCACTTT. Amino acids: CASSTTRSYNSPLHF.

The CDR3 is CATSEGAKPNEKLFF. For the CDR3, the DNA is TGTGCCACCAGTGAAGGGGCAAAACCTAATGAAAAACTGTTTTTT. The genes are TRBV24-1 and TRBJ1-4, with D maybe TRBD1 (5 bases). Trimming took off 4 bases at V and 3 bases at J, with 11 bases between the two ends. CDR1 is KGHDR, CDR2 SFDVKD, per germline. The CDR3 length is 15 residues.

The chain combines TRBV19 with TRBJ1-4; possibly TRBD1 for D (5 bases). The CDR3 runs to 11 residues. Germline CDR1 LNHDA, CDR2 SQIVND (reference sequence). Deletions cut 11 bases from V and 6 bases from J, with 10 bases between. The CDR3 DNA is TGTGCCTCCGGGGGTTATGAAAAACTGTTTTTT. Encoded protein: CASGGYEKLFF.

The chain recombines TRBV6-5 with TRBJ1-5, with a possible D match to TRBD1 (5 bases). The CDR3 covers 16 residues. V lost 4 bases, J lost 3 bases, and 16 bases lay in between. Germline V lookup: CDR1 MNHEY, CDR2 SVGAGI. CDR3 residues: CASSSRTGPDNQPQHF. The CDR3 DNA reads TGTGCCAGCAGTTCCCGAACAGGCCCCGACAATCAGCCCCAGCATTTT.

This clone has only a few counts. The chain carries TRBV14 and TRBJ2-7; the D is unclear. V shed 3 bases and J shed 7 bases, with 25 bases lying between them. This CDR3 contains 17 residues. From germline, CDR1 is SGHDN and CDR2 FVKESK. CDR3 DNA: TGTGCCAGCAGCCAGGTTTCGCTTTCCCTAAGAGCATCGGAGCAGTACTTC. It codes for CASSQVSLSLRASEQYF.

V and J are TRBV10-2 and TRBJ1-1; D unclear. The CDR3 loop spans 15 amino acids. Germline loops: CDR1 WSHSY, CDR2 SAAADI. V lost 6 bases and J lost 1, with 15 bases in between. The CDR3 DNA reads as TGCGCCAGCAGGATCAGCGGCCCCCGGAACACTGAAGCTTTCTTT. Translation: CASRISGPRNTEAFF.

The chain has TRBV7-3 and TRBJ2-7, with 8 bases aligning to TRBD1. The CDR3 extends over 14 amino acids. V gave up 5 bases and J gave up 4 bases; unmatched junction bases: 7. Germline V CDR1 and CDR2: SGHTA, FQGTGA. The DNA of the CDR3 is TGTGCCAGCAGCCCCGGACAGGGACAGTACGAGCAGTACTTC. Translation gives CASSPGQGQYEQYF. Filled out from reference TRBV7-3 and TRBJ2-7, the complete variable domain reads GAGVSQTPSNKVTEKGKYVELRCDPISGHTALYWYRQSLGQGPEFLIYFQGTGAADDSGLPNDRFFAVRPEGSVSTLKIQRTERGDSAVYLCASSPGQGQYEQYFGPGTRLTVT.

The count of this clone is one. This chain joins TRBV2 and TRBJ1-4; a weak D match, TRBD1 (5 bases). Trimming took 7 bases from V and 4 from J, leaving 16 bases between them. This CDR3 has 15 amino acids. Germline CDR1 reads SNHLY; CDR2 reads FYNNEI. The CDR3 DNA is TGTGCCAGCATCACTTCGACAGAGGTTAATGAAAAACTGTTTTTT. As protein: CASITSTEVNEKLFF.

The rearrangement joins TRBV11-2 to TRBJ1-1; D call uncertain. With 5 bases removed from V and 2 bases from J, the gap between germline ends came to 15 bases. The CDR3 is 15 amino acids. Per the germline V gene, CDR1 is SGHAT and CDR2 is FQNNGV. DNA for the CDR3: TGTGCCAGCAGCCCCACTGCCGGGAGAAACACTGAAGCTTTCTTT. It translates to CASSPTAGRNTEAFF.

The J gene is TRBJ1-5, the V gene TRBV6-5; no clear D gene. With 10 bases removed from V and 8 bases from J, the gap between germline ends came to 18 bases. CDR1 MNHEY and CDR2 SVGAGI come from the germline V gene. This CDR3 has 13 residues. This CDR3 is CATLFDNKEPQHF. The CDR3 DNA follows: TGTGCCACCCTCTTCGACAATAAGGAGCCCCAGCATTTT.

This sequence joins TRBV5-4 and TRBJ1-6; a weak D match, TRBD1 (6 bases). The CDR3 loop spans 16 amino acids. Trimming removed 4 bases from V and 3 bases from J, with 14 bases in between. The V gene's germline CDR1 is SGHNT and CDR2 YYREEE (reference sequence). CDR3 sequence reads: CASSARTDSYNSPLHF. For the CDR3, the DNA is TGTGCCAGCAGCGCGCGGACAGATAGCTATAATTCACCCCTCCACTTT.

The chain is built from TRBV6-2 or TRBV6-3 and TRBJ2-7; tentative D call: TRBD2 (6 bases). CDR1 and CDR2 from the germline V gene are MNHEY and SVGEGT. The germline V and J ends were trimmed by 3 bases and 6 bases, with 12 bases remaining between them. The CDR3 length is 13 residues. The CDR3 here is CASSYPGDVEQYF. Here the CDR3 DNA reads TGTGCCAGCAGTTATCCGGGGGACGTCGAGCAGTACTTC.

V gene TRBV5-4 combines with J gene TRBJ2-1, with 8 bases lining up with TRBD1. The V gene's germline CDR1 is SGHNT and CDR2 YYREEE (reference sequence). V lost 0 bases and J lost 3; bases outside the gene matches: 5. The CDR3 extends over 16 amino acids. The CDR3 spells CASSLGGTGNYNEQFF. The CDR3 bases are TGTGCCAGCAGCTTGGGGGGGACAGGCAACTACAATGAGCAGTTCTTC.

This clone came up once. The chain uses TRBV21-1 and TRBJ1-6; TRBD1 was called by the table and not checked on the DNA. TRBV21-1 is a pseudogene locus. CDR3 length equals 16 residues. In DNA, the CDR3 is TGTGCCAGCAGCAATGGGGAGGCAGGGGGCGGTTCACCCCTCCACTTT. Protein: CASSNGEAGGGSPLHF.

The chain has TRBV5-1 and TRBJ2-5; D call uncertain. Trimming took 5 bases from V and 3 from J, leaving 17 bases between them. Germline V gives CDR1 SGHRS, CDR2 YFSETQ. The CDR3 spans 15 residues. The CDR3 reads CASRGVIGDKETQYF. The CDR3 nucleotides read TGCGCCAGCAGGGGCGTAATCGGCGATAAAGAGACCCAGTACTTC.

V and J are TRBV28 and TRBJ2-5; TRBD1 matches 12 bases. Germline V gene lookup returns CDR1 MDHEN and CDR2 SYDVKM. This CDR3 has 15 residues. V trimming: 4 bases; J trimming: 3 bases; junction bases outside the gene matches: 3. The CDR3: CASSSGTGGKETQYF. DNA for the CDR3: TGTGCCAGCAGTTCTGGGACAGGGGGCAAAGAGACCCAGTACTTC.

This chain links TRBV29-1 with TRBJ2-3; D may be TRBD1 (6 bases). V lost 6 bases and J 0 bases, leaving 7 bases between the germline ends. Germline CDR1 and CDR2: SQVTM and ANQGSEA. The CDR3 extends over 12 amino acids. The CDR3 is CSVTGSTDTQYF. Here the CDR3 DNA reads TGCAGCGTAACAGGGAGCACAGATACGCAGTATTTT.

This sequence joins TRBV27 and TRBJ2-7; D is perhaps TRBD1 (6 bases). The CDR3 length is 14 residues. Germline V gives CDR1 MNHEY, CDR2 SMNVEV (reference sequence). Trimming left V 2 bases short and J 2 bases short, with 10 bases between. The CDR3 DNA follows: TGTGCCAGCAGTTTAACAGGGACGACCTACGAGCAGTACTTC. It yields the protein CASSLTGTTYEQYF.

With respect to this clone: Other DNA sequences in this specimen translate into the identical CDR3. The chain has TRBV11-2 and TRBJ1-1, with D possibly matching TRBD1 (6 bases). The germline CDR1 and CDR2 sequences are SGHAT and FQNNGV. Trimming cost V 1 base and J 3 bases, with 9 bases left between them. This CDR3 has 14 residues. CDR3 in DNA: TGTGCCAGCAGCTTAGTACAGGGATACACTGAAGCTTTCTTT. This codes for CASSLVQGYTEAFF.

The rearrangement uses TRBV14 and TRBJ2-1, with 7 bases identical to TRBD2. Germline V CDR1 and CDR2: SGHDN, FVKESK. Trimming removed 2 bases from V and 6 bases from J; junction bases left unmatched: 4. This CDR3 comprises 14 residues. The CDR3 region is CASSQTWGGNEQFF. The CDR3 DNA sequence: TGTGCCAGCAGCCAAACCTGGGGGGGCAATGAGCAGTTCTTC.